Shown below are 14 T cell receptor beta chains from a single sample sequenced in a study of molecular identifiers for immune sequencing clone quantification. TCRdb processed the PCR reads anew with MiXCR; each CDR3 protein has one entry. The data contain approximately 550,000 distinct CDR3 sequences, about 20% of them seen just once; the ten biggest clones take up around 0.84%. Material for sequencing was naive CD8+ T cells from blood, with Jurkat cell RNA spiked in. Documented subset: FACS-sorted CD8+CD4-CCR7+CD45RA+ naive T cells. These receptors all stem from a human donor in good health. Some libraries in this study had Jurkat cell RNA spiked in.

A few counts support this clonotype. This rearrangement joins TRBV7-9 to TRBJ1-2; the D is unclear. Trimming left V 2 bases short and J 2 bases short, with 9 bases between. This CDR3 has 14 amino acids. Germline-derived CDR1 and CDR2 are SEHNR and FQNEAQ (reference sequence). The chain's CDR3 is CASSLIQENYGYTF. Written as DNA, the CDR3 is TGTGCCAGCAGCTTAATCCAGGAGAACTATGGCTACACCTTC.

This clonotype was counted between two and nine times. This rearrangement joins TRBV11-2 to TRBJ1-1; 9 nucleotides agree with TRBD1. Germline trimming cut 5 bases from V and 7 bases from J; bases unmatched to any gene: 5. The CDR3 extends over 13 amino acids. Germline CDR1 reads SGHAT; CDR2 reads FQNNGV. CDR3 nucleotide sequence: TGTGCCAGCAGCATAGGGACAGGGCTTGAAGCTTTCTTT. It codes for CASSIGTGLEAFF.

This clonotype was observed at least ten times. The gene calls are TRBV6-2 or TRBV6-3 and TRBJ2-5; 10 nucleotides match TRBD1. The V gene end was trimmed by 2 bases and the J gene end by 4 bases; junction bases not matched to a gene: 1. This CDR3 has 14 residues. The V gene's germline CDR1 is MNHEY and CDR2 SVGEGT. DNA of the CDR3: TGTGCCAGCAGTTACGACAGGGGGCGAGAGACCCAGTACTTC. Amino acid sequence: CASSYDRGRETQYF.

This clonotype has just a few counts. V usage is TRBV9 and J usage is TRBJ2-7; 9 bases map to TRBD2. The CDR3 covers 13 residues. V trimming: 9 bases; J trimming: 4 bases; junction bases outside the gene matches: 8. Germline V gene sequence: CDR1 SGDLS, CDR2 YYNGEE. The CDR3 region is CAIRAGGLYEQYF. Here the CDR3 DNA reads TGTGCCATTAGGGCGGGAGGGCTATACGAGCAGTACTTC.

This clonotype was seen a handful of times. This chain joins TRBV5-1 and TRBJ2-3; TRBD2 matches at 9 bases. The V segment lost 5 bases and the J segment 0 bases; nucleotides outside the gene matches: 7. The CDR3 sequence is 16 residues long. Germline CDR1 SGHRS, CDR2 YFSETQ. CDR3: CASRVASGVSTDTQYF. In DNA, the CDR3 is TGCGCCAGCAGAGTGGCTAGCGGGGTTAGCACAGATACGCAGTATTTT.

This chain links TRBV20-1 with TRBJ2-7; D not resolved. V lost 1 base, J lost 3 bases, and 10 bases lay in between. This CDR3 is 13 amino acids long. Germline assignment: CDR1 DFQATT and CDR2 SNEGSKA (reference sequence). CDR3 protein: CSARGQHGYEQYF. As DNA, the CDR3 is TGCAGTGCTAGAGGTCAGCACGGCTACGAGCAGTACTTC.

This clonotype was seen more than once but under ten times. V and J are TRBV13 and TRBJ2-2, with 12 positions matching TRBD2. The CDR3 has 16 residues. Germline V gene data show CDR1 as PRHDT and CDR2 as FYEKMQ (reference sequence). With V trimmed by 5 bases and J by 6 bases, 7 bases remained unmatched. The CDR3 sequence is CASSLTSGRTAGELFF. CDR3 coding DNA: TGTGCCAGCAGCCTGACTAGCGGGAGAACCGCCGGGGAGCTGTTTTTT.

This clonotype was found many times. This chain uses TRBV4-1 with TRBJ1-3; a possible D gene is TRBD1 (5 bases). The CDR3 extends over 16 amino acids. Germline V gene data show CDR1 as MGHRA and CDR2 as YSYEKL. Trimming shortened V by 0 bases and J by 1 base, and 10 bases separated the two germline ends. In DNA form, the CDR3 reads TGCGCCAGCAGCCAAGATGAGGGGAGGTCTGGAAACACCATATATTTT. The encoded protein is CASSQDEGRSGNTIYF.

V and J are TRBV20-1 and TRBJ2-7; 7 nucleotides align to TRBD1. Per germline, CDR1 DFQATT and CDR2 SNEGSKA (reference sequence). The CDR3 is 15 residues long. With 6 bases clipped from V and 5 bases from J, the junction kept 16 bases outside the gene matches. CDR3 sequence: CSANYPDRNPDEQYF. DNA for the CDR3: TGCAGTGCCAACTACCCGGACAGGAATCCAGACGAGCAGTACTTC.

The gene calls are TRBV13 and TRBJ1-4; D is undetermined. The V end lost 0 bases, the J end lost 4 bases, and 9 bases lay between the germline ends. The V gene's germline CDR1 is PRHDT and CDR2 FYEKMQ (reference sequence). The length of the CDR3 is 15 residues. CDR3 DNA: TGTGCCAGCAGCTTAGGAGCAGTAGATAATGAAAAACTGTTTTTT. It codes for CASSLGAVDNEKLFF.

This clonotype was seen many times. This sequence joins TRBV7-9 and TRBJ1-1; possible D gene TRBD1, 5 bases. Trimming shortened V by 5 bases and J by 1 base, and 14 bases separated the two germline ends. This CDR3 has 15 amino acids. Germline-derived CDR1 and CDR2 are SEHNR and FQNEAQ (reference sequence). Here the CDR3 reads CASSQAKTENTEAFF. The CDR3, as DNA: TGTGCCAGCAGCCAAGCCAAGACAGAGAACACTGAAGCTTTCTTT.

This clonotype was detected only a few times. The rearrangement joins TRBV12-3 or TRBV12-4 to TRBJ1-2; tentative D call: TRBD1 (6 bases). V was clipped by 5 bases and J by 1 base, with 14 bases between them. CDR3 length: 15 amino acids. The CDR3 region has the DNA TGTGCCAGCAGTGGGGTACAGGGACGTAACTATGGCTACACCTTC. This encodes CASSGVQGRNYGYTF.

This clonotype was recorded many times. CDR3 nucleotides: TGTGCCAGCAGCTCCTGGCCGGAGCAGTTCTTC. Residues: CASSSWPEQFF. The chain employs TRBV7-9 and TRBJ2-1; no definite D call. Germline CDR1 reads SEHNR; CDR2 reads FQNEAQ (reference sequence). V lost 4 bases to trimming and J lost 10 bases, with 8 bases between them. This CDR3 is built from 11 residues.

This chain joins TRBV12-3 or TRBV12-4 and TRBJ2-7; TRBD1 aligns across 8 bases. V lost 1 base, J lost 3 bases, and 8 bases stayed unmatched. CDR3 size: 16 residues. CDR3 amino acids: CASSLEGTGALYEQYF. The CDR3 nucleotides read TGTGCCAGCAGTTTAGAAGGGACAGGAGCCCTCTACGAGCAGTACTTC.